Below, 16 T cell receptor beta chains from the same sample are listed, as sequenced in a study of shared clonotypes between healthy human individuals. The protocol was immunoSEQ multiplex PCR, while the TCRdb copy is restricted to in-frame clones and leaves out a portion. The data contain 450,000 to 700,000 clones, roughly 95% of them singletons. CD45RO negativity and positive selection for CCR7 defined naive CD8 cells, a population that excluded terminally differentiated effector memory CD45RA+ cells. Input material: naive CD8+ T cells sorted from blood. The receptors were gathered from a woman in her twenties or thirties in good health.

This rearrangement joins TRBV15 to TRBJ2-7, with 12 positions matching TRBD2. The ends lost 0 bases at V and 5 bases at J; junction bases unmatched: 5. The germline V gene has CDR1 LNHNV and CDR2 YYDKDF (reference sequence). This CDR3 region has 16 residues. The CDR3 region is CATSRDQGLAGNEQYF. The CDR3 nucleotides are TGTGCCACCAGCAGAGATCAAGGACTAGCGGGAAACGAGCAGTACTTC.

The chain uses TRBV27 and TRBJ2-7, with a possible D match to TRBD1 (5 bases). V was cut by 4 bases and J by 3 bases, with 13 bases left in between. Germline V gives CDR1 MNHEY, CDR2 SMNVEV (reference sequence). The CDR3 spans 14 residues. The CDR3 is CASSSQDILYEQYF. The DNA of the CDR3 is TGTGCCAGCAGTTCCCAGGACATCCTCTACGAGCAGTACTTC.

The chain has TRBV7-6 and TRBJ2-3; D gene ambiguous. This CDR3 has 14 amino acids. V shed 5 bases and J shed 1 base, with 10 bases lying between them. CDR1 and CDR2 (germline): SGHVS, FNYEAQ. CDR3 amino acids: CASSPERGTDTQYF. CDR3 DNA: TGTGCCAGCAGCCCGGAAAGGGGCACAGATACGCAGTATTTT.

The rearrangement joins TRBV5-1 to TRBJ2-7, with a possible D match to TRBD1 (6 bases). Germline-derived CDR1 and CDR2 are SGHRS and YFSETQ. There are 15 residues in the CDR3. V was trimmed by 0 bases and J by 2 bases, leaving 12 bases between them. CDR3 sequence reads: CASSLGGQNTYEQYF. The CDR3 DNA reads as TGCGCCAGCAGCTTGGGTGGACAGAACACCTACGAGCAGTACTTC.

V gene TRBV28 combines with J gene TRBJ2-4, with TRBD2 as a possible D gene (5 bases). The V end lost 5 bases, the J end lost 6 bases, and 20 bases lay between the germline ends. Germline V gene lookup returns CDR1 MDHEN and CDR2 SYDVKM. The CDR3 is 16 residues long. As DNA, the CDR3 is TGTGCCAGCAGTCGGGGTGGTCCGGTTTTGGGAAACATTCAGTACTTC. Residues: CASSRGGPVLGNIQYF. The complete variable domain, with remaining parts taken from reference TRBV28 and TRBJ2-4, reads DVKVTQSSRYLVKRTGEKVFLECVQDMDHENMFWYRQDPGLGLRLIYFSYDVKMKEKGDIPEGYSVSREKKERFSLILESASTNQTSMYLCASSRGGPVLGNIQYFGAGTRLSVL.

V is TRBV6-1 and J is TRBJ1-1, with D unclear. V gave up 2 bases and J gave up 5 bases, with 9 bases separating them. This CDR3 has 13 amino acids. Looked up from germline, CDR1 is MNHNS and CDR2 is SASEGT. The CDR3 region has the DNA TGTGCCAGCAGTGAATATGAGGGAACTGAAGCTTTCTTT. Amino acids: CASSEYEGTEAFF.

The chain recombines TRBV19 with TRBJ1-2; weak D call: TRBD1 (6 bases). V lost 9 bases and J 4 bases, leaving 15 bases between the germline ends. Germline V gene sequence: CDR1 LNHDA, CDR2 SQIVND (reference sequence). The CDR3 is 13 residues long. This CDR3 is CASQTGTIYGYTF. DNA for the CDR3: TGTGCCAGCCAGACCGGGACAATCTATGGCTACACCTTC.

The CDR3 spells CASMGYEWNTGELFF. The CDR3 DNA sequence: TGTGCCAGTATGGGCTACGAGTGGAACACCGGGGAGCTGTTTTTT. The V call is TRBV19, the J call TRBJ2-2; D is uncertain. CDR3 length equals 15 residues. Germline V gives CDR1 LNHDA, CDR2 SQIVND (reference sequence). Trimming stripped 7 bases from V and 1 base from J, with 13 bases between. Supplemented by reference TRBV19 and TRBJ2-2, the full variable domain reads DGGITQSPKYLFRKEGQNVTLSCEQNLNHDAMYWYRQDPGQGLRLIYYSQIVNDFQKGDIAEGYSVSREKKESFPLTVTSAQKNPTAFYLCASMGYEWNTGELFFGEGSRLTVL.

The chain carries TRBV5-4 and TRBJ2-5; a weak D match, TRBD1 (5 bases). The CDR3 consists of 13 residues. V dropped 6 bases and J dropped 0 bases, with 9 bases sitting between them. In germline, CDR1 is SGHNT, CDR2 YYREEE (reference sequence). The CDR3 region is CASTRQNQETQYF. CDR3 in DNA: TGTGCCAGCACACGACAGAACCAAGAGACCCAGTACTTC.

V is TRBV5-1 and J is TRBJ2-2; D not resolved. CDR1 and CDR2 from the germline V gene are SGHRS and YFSETQ. CDR3 length equals 14 residues. The V end lost 2 bases, the J end lost 8 bases, and 13 bases lay between the germline ends. The CDR3 is CASSLWLDDGELFF. For the CDR3, the DNA is TGCGCCAGCAGCTTATGGCTAGACGATGGGGAGCTGTTTTTT.

Notes on this clone: Other DNA sequences of this sample code for an identical CDR3. In nucleotides, the CDR3 is TGTGCCAGCAGCTTAGGTGGGGTTAATCAGCCCCAGCATTTT. It translates to CASSLGGVNQPQHF. The chain joins TRBV7-6 to TRBJ1-5; D remains ambiguous. CDR1 and CDR2 from the germline V gene are SGHVS and FNYEAQ. Trimming took off 1 base at V and 4 bases at J, with 8 bases between the two ends. CDR3 length: 14 amino acids.

The chain couples TRBV6-6 to TRBJ1-1; D ambiguous. In germline, CDR1 is MNHNY, CDR2 SVGAGI (reference sequence). The CDR3 consists of 14 residues. Trimming pared 1 base from V and 1 base from J, leaving 7 bases between. The CDR3 here is CASSYFGANTEAFF. The CDR3 DNA follows: TGTGCCAGCAGTTACTTTGGAGCGAACACTGAAGCTTTCTTT.

The chain joins TRBV7-2 to TRBJ2-1, with 12 bases that match TRBD2. Germline-derived CDR1 and CDR2 are SGHTA and FQGNSA. The trim removed 5 bases at V and 8 bases at J, leaving 16 bases unmatched. The CDR3 loop spans 18 amino acids. The CDR3 sequence: CASSPGLAGIPSVDEQFF. The CDR3 DNA sequence: TGTGCCAGCAGCCCCGGACTAGCGGGAATCCCATCAGTCGATGAGCAGTTCTTC.

The chain employs TRBV14 and TRBJ1-2; perhaps TRBD1 as D (5 bases). The CDR3 contains 14 residues. CDR1 is SGHDN and CDR2 is FVKESK in the germline V gene. V was clipped by 0 bases and J by 8 bases, with 13 bases between them. The CDR3 protein is CASSQDPGWDGYTF. DNA of the CDR3: TGTGCCAGCAGCCAAGATCCGGGTTGGGACGGCTACACCTTC. The complete variable domain, with remaining parts taken from reference TRBV14 and TRBJ1-2, reads EAGVTQFPSHSVIEKGQTVTLRCDPISGHDNLYWYRRVMGKEIKFLLHFVKESKQDESGMPNNRFLAERTGGTYSTLKVQPAELEDSGVYFCASSQDPGWDGYTFGSGTRLTVV.

This rearrangement joins TRBV2 to TRBJ2-1; D uncertain. This CDR3 comprises 14 residues. Trimming took off 6 bases at V and 5 bases at J, with 14 bases between the two ends. CDR1 is SNHLY, CDR2 FYNNEI, per germline. Here the CDR3 reads CASSRLAENNEQFF. CDR3 bases: TGTGCCAGCAGCAGATTAGCTGAGAACAATGAGCAGTTCTTC.

The chain links TRBV5-1 to TRBJ2-2; D gene unclear. The V and J ends lost 0 bases and 3 bases respectively, with 12 bases between them. This CDR3 is 16 amino acids long. CDR1 is SGHRS, CDR2 YFSETQ, per germline. The CDR3 DNA reads as TGCGCCAGCAGCTTGGACGCAGGCGAATACACCGGGGAGCTGTTTTTT. Residues: CASSLDAGEYTGELFF. The full variable domain, with the rest looked up from reference TRBV5-1 and TRBJ2-2, is KAGVTQTPRYLIKTRGQQVTLSCSPISGHRSVSWYQQTPGQGLQFLFEYFSETQRNKGNFPGRFSGRQFSNSRSEMNVSTLELGDSALYLCASSLDAGEYTGELFFGEGSRLTVL.